This T cell receptor (beta chain) was found in a study of T cells in Graves' hyperthyroidism and ophthalmopathy. RNA transcripts gave rise to amplified TCR beta CDR3 regions. The HTBI primer set was used in a first-round RT-PCR of the TCR CDR3. TCRdb re-called the multiplex PCR reads through MiXCR, storing one row per CDR3 protein. The data contain roughly 570,000 distinct CDR3 sequences, about 45% of them singletons. A remark on this clonotype: Its antigen is undetermined.

Study-level points and caveats: Progression to ophthalmopathy was predicted a median of roughly seven months early. Stable hyperthyroidism was separated from ophthalmopathy by a model based on 13 V-J features.

Germline V gene lookup returns CDR1 LNHDA and CDR2 SQIVND (reference sequence). V shed 9 bases and J shed 0 bases, with 21 bases lying between them. The CDR3 consists of 18 residues. It was uncontrolled infection, other autoimmune disease, pregnancy or lactation that excluded patients. Clinicians diagnosed patients from clinical symptoms, serum thyroxine and TRAb, thyroid ultrasound and orbital computed tomography. This clonotype originated in an adult woman with Graves' disease, either hyperthyroidism or ophthalmopathy (not recorded which). The chain is built from TRBV19 and TRBJ2-6; the D is unclear. The sample was peripheral blood or thyroid tissue (not recorded which). This CDR3 is CASSSPVGRYSGANVLTF. The DNA for the CDR3 is TGTGCCAGCAGTTCCCCTGTTGGCAGGTACTCTGGGGCCAACGTCCTGACTTTC.